What follows are 14 T cell receptor beta chains derived from one specimen sequenced in a study of response to subunit inactivated influenza vaccine. Each CDR3 protein gets one entry after TCRdb re-called the RT-PCR reads with MiXCR. In the table there are around 470,000 distinct CDR3 sequences, approximately 6.9% of which are singletons. The sample in question was PBMCs from blood, obtained around 25 months after vaccination. These receptors were obtained from a man between 45 and 75 years old who received an inactivated influenza vaccine.

This clonotype was seen more than once but under ten times. The chain recombines TRBV12-3 or TRBV12-4 with TRBJ1-2, with unresolved D. CDR3 length: 14 residues. Trimming took 8 bases from V and 4 from J, leaving 17 bases between them. This chain's CDR3 is CASGRPETRYGYTF. CDR3 coding DNA: TGTGCCAGCGGCCGTCCGGAGACTCGCTATGGCTACACCTTC.

This clonotype has a count of ten or more. CDR3 amino acids: CSARERLAGGHNEQFF. The CDR3 bases are TGCAGTGCTAGAGAGAGACTAGCGGGAGGCCACAATGAGCAGTTCTTC. The chain employs TRBV20-1 and TRBJ2-1, with TRBD2 identical over 13 bases. The CDR3 runs to 16 residues. The junction had 4 bases not matched to a gene; V was cut back by 0 bases and J by 5 bases. Germline V gene lookup returns CDR1 DFQATT and CDR2 SNEGSKA (reference sequence).

Concerning this clonotype itself: Relative to the germline gene, one junction end is altered; a read error may explain this. This rearrangement joins TRBV10-3 to TRBJ2-5; the D is unclear. The CDR3 covers 13 residues. Germline V gene data show CDR1 as ENHRY and CDR2 as SYGVKD. The CDR3 region has the DNA TGTGCCGTCAGTTCTTGGGCTAAAGAGACCCAGTACTTC. It encodes CAVSSWAKETQYF.

Many counts were recorded for this clonotype. This CDR3 reads CASRPHKDRGTYGYTF. DNA for the CDR3: TGCGCCAGCAGGCCGCACAAAGACAGGGGGACCTATGGCTACACCTTC. The rearrangement joins TRBV10-2 to TRBJ1-2; 9 nucleotides align to TRBD1. The CDR3 loop spans 16 amino acids. Germline V gene sequence: CDR1 WSHSY, CDR2 SAAADI. V trimming: 6 bases; J trimming: 4 bases; junction bases outside the gene matches: 12.

V gene TRBV7-2 combines with J gene TRBJ1-2; the match to TRBD1 covers 8 bases. The V gene end was trimmed by 5 bases and the J gene end by 0 bases; junction bases not matched to a gene: 5. Germline V lookup: CDR1 SGHTA, CDR2 FQGNSA. The CDR3 length is 15 residues. As DNA, the CDR3 is TGTGCCAGCAGCAGGACAGGGAGATCTAACTATGGCTACACCTTC. It yields the protein CASSRTGRSNYGYTF.

The chain recombines TRBV12-3 or TRBV12-4 with TRBJ2-7, with 9 bases fitting TRBD1. The CDR3 runs 14 residues. V lost 6 bases, J lost 7 bases, and 10 bases stayed unmatched. DNA of the CDR3: TGTGCCAGCAGCGTGTCCGGGACAGGGTCGGAGCAGTACTTC. Amino acids: CASSVSGTGSEQYF.

Only a few counts were recorded for this clonotype. V gene TRBV6-1 combines with J gene TRBJ2-1; a possible D gene is TRBD2 (7 bases). Germline V gene sequence: CDR1 MNHNS, CDR2 SASEGT. The V end lost 6 bases, the J end lost 0 bases, and 15 bases lay between the germline ends. This CDR3 contains 16 residues. In nucleotides, the CDR3 is TGTGCCAGCAGGGCGGGGGCCGCCGTCTCCTACAATGAGCAGTTCTTC. Translating gives CASRAGAAVSYNEQFF.

This clonotype was seen at least ten times. The J gene is TRBJ2-1, the V gene TRBV5-1, with 7 bases aligning to TRBD2. V dropped 4 bases and J dropped 4; count of bases not matched to a gene: 5. The CDR3 contains 14 residues. CDR1 and CDR2 from the germline V gene are SGHRS and YFSETQ. CDR3 amino acids: CASSPGLLYNEQFF. As DNA, the CDR3 is TGCGCCAGCAGCCCGGGACTACTTTACAATGAGCAGTTCTTC.

V is TRBV5-1 and J is TRBJ2-2, with D possibly being TRBD1 or TRBD2 (5 bases each). Looked up from germline, CDR1 is SGHRS and CDR2 is YFSETQ. The CDR3 loop spans 16 amino acids. V was pared by 4 bases and J by 0 bases, with 13 bases between. CDR3 residues: CASSPGTRANTGELFF. The CDR3 region has the DNA TGCGCCAGCAGCCCCGGGACGAGGGCGAACACCGGGGAGCTGTTTTTT.

V is TRBV20-1 and J is TRBJ2-5; 7 positions match TRBD2. The CDR3 totals 12 residues. Trimming took 4 bases from V and 6 from J; bases not matched to a gene: 5. Germline CDR1 DFQATT, CDR2 SNEGSKA (reference sequence). CDR3 coding DNA: TGCAGTGCTAAGGGACTAATAAAGACCCAGTACTTC. Its translation: CSAKGLIKTQYF.

This clonotype was picked up a small number of times. The V call is TRBV11-2, the J call TRBJ2-6; no firm D call. V was trimmed by 0 bases and J by 0 bases, leaving 6 bases between them. The germline CDR1 and CDR2 sequences are SGHAT and FQNNGV. The CDR3 contains 16 residues. Written as DNA, the CDR3 is TGTGCCAGCAGCTTAGAATCTTACTCTGGGGCCAACGTCCTGACTTTC. Protein product: CASSLESYSGANVLTF.

The J gene is TRBJ1-2, the V gene TRBV12-3 or TRBV12-4; D gene uncertain. The length of the CDR3 is 9 residues. CDR3: CVPVAGYTF. The CDR3 DNA reads as TGTGTCCCCGTCGCTGGCTACACCTTC.

This clonotype was counted only a few times. The gene calls are TRBV28 and TRBJ1-6, with TRBD1 as a possible D gene (6 bases). Trimming cost V 8 bases and J 7 bases, with 12 bases left between them. The V gene's germline CDR1 is MDHEN and CDR2 SYDVKM. The CDR3 loop spans 13 amino acids. CDR3 loop: CASGGASNSPLHF. For the CDR3, the DNA is TGTGCCAGCGGGGGCGCCTCAAATTCACCCCTCCACTTT.

This clonotype was seen a few times. The DNA for the CDR3 is TGTGCCAGCAGCCCACAAATAGCGGAGACCCAGTACTTC. Encoded protein: CASSPQIAETQYF. This chain connects TRBV4-2 to TRBJ2-5; maybe TRBD2 (5 bases). CDR3 length: 13 amino acids. In germline, CDR1 is LGHNA, CDR2 YNFKEQ. With 4 bases removed from V and 5 bases from J, the gap between germline ends came to 11 bases.